Listed here are 15 T cell receptor beta chains from one sample, sequenced in a study of OX40 agonist ivuxolimab in advanced cancers. Assay used: immunoSEQ multiplex PCR; TCRdb lists only in-frame clones, some missing. The sample has more than 70,000 clones; roughly four fifths are singletons. The starting material was CD4+ or CD8+ T cells sorted from blood, obtained in a trial of the OX40 agonist ivuxolimab. The receptors stem from an adult with an advanced solid tumor such as melanoma, head and neck, liver or kidney cancer.

The rearrangement joins TRBV6-5 to TRBJ2-1; no definite D call. This CDR3 is built from 11 residues. In germline, CDR1 is MNHEY, CDR2 SVGAGI. Trimming left V 5 bases short and J 5 bases short, with 4 bases between. This chain's CDR3 is CASSDHNEQFF. For the CDR3, the DNA is TGTGCCAGCAGTGACCACAATGAGCAGTTCTTC.

The chain recombines TRBV5-3 with TRBJ1-6; D not resolved. TRBV5-3 is given ORF status, its function remaining uncertain. The CDR3 is made up of 13 amino acids. The V end lost 2 bases, the J end lost 4 bases, and 4 bases lay between the germline ends. The CDR3 protein is CARSFPYNSPLHF. CDR3 DNA: TGTGCCAGAAGCTTCCCGTATAATTCACCCCTCCACTTT.

V is TRBV2 and J is TRBJ2-5; D is perhaps TRBD2 (5 bases). Germline values: CDR1 SNHLY, CDR2 FYNNEI. This CDR3 comprises 12 residues. V was cut by 10 bases and J by 2 bases, with 11 bases left in between. Here the CDR3 reads CATRGNQETQYF. The CDR3, as DNA: TGTGCCACACGGGGAAATCAAGAGACCCAGTACTTC.

This sequence joins TRBV6-5 and TRBJ1-2; 7 nucleotides align to TRBD1. The V gene's germline CDR1 is MNHEY and CDR2 SVGAGI. Trimming removed 4 bases from V and 0 bases from J; junction bases left unmatched: 5. The CDR3 sequence is 15 residues long. The CDR3 here is CASSLSGTANYGYTF. The CDR3 DNA reads as TGTGCCAGCAGTTTGTCCGGGACAGCTAACTATGGCTACACCTTC.

V usage is TRBV28 and J usage is TRBJ1-5; a possible D gene is TRBD1 (5 bases). V was cut by 8 bases and J by 3 bases, with 17 bases left in between. CDR3 size: 15 residues. CDR1 is MDHEN and CDR2 is SYDVKM in the germline V gene. CDR3 protein: CASGARRGDNQPQHF. CDR3 in DNA: TGTGCCAGCGGGGCCCGGCGGGGTGACAATCAGCCCCAGCATTTT.

The chain recombines TRBV5-1 with TRBJ2-3; a possible D gene is TRBD1 (5 bases). V was pared by 0 bases and J by 10 bases, with 12 bases between. The CDR3 is made up of 13 amino acids. Germline CDR1 and CDR2: SGHRS and YFSETQ. Here the CDR3 DNA reads TGCGCCAGCAGCTTGGCAGGGATGGATTCGCAGTATTTT. As protein: CASSLAGMDSQYF.

This chain joins TRBV6-1 and TRBJ1-2, with TRBD1 as a possible D gene (6 bases). This CDR3 region has 13 residues. V lost 4 bases and J 8 bases, leaving 14 bases between the germline ends. Germline loops: CDR1 MNHNS, CDR2 SASEGT. CDR3 sequence (DNA): TGTGCCAGCAGTGTGCAGGGGATGCGGGGCTACACCTTC. Translated, it gives CASSVQGMRGYTF.

The chain uses TRBV5-1 and TRBJ1-2; no clear D. V lost 0 bases and J lost 8, with 14 bases in between. The length of the CDR3 is 14 residues. The germline gives CDR1 SGHRS, CDR2 YFSETQ. CDR3 DNA: TGCGCCAGCAGCTTGGAAAACCCGACGAGGGGCTACACCTTC. Protein sequence: CASSLENPTRGYTF.

This rearrangement joins TRBV9 to TRBJ1-3; D is unclear. V shed 2 bases and J shed 3 bases, with 12 bases lying between them. CDR1 and CDR2 (germline): SGDLS, YYNGEE. This CDR3 region has 15 residues. CDR3 protein: CASSVGEAGGNTIYF. As DNA, the CDR3 is TGTGCCAGCAGCGTGGGAGAAGCGGGTGGAAACACCATATATTTT.

The chain couples TRBV5-1 to TRBJ1-1; 9 bases are shared with TRBD1. Germline-derived CDR1 and CDR2 are SGHRS and YFSETQ. This CDR3 spans 15 amino acids. The ends lost 4 bases at V and 5 bases at J; junction bases unmatched: 9. In DNA form, the CDR3 reads TGCGCCAGCAGCCCGGGGACAGGGCTGGCAACTGAAGCTTTCTTT. Translated: CASSPGTGLATEAFF. The whole variable domain, filled in from reference TRBV5-1 and TRBJ1-1, reads KAGVTQTPRYLIKTRGQQVTLSCSPISGHRSVSWYQQTPGQGLQFLFEYFSETQRNKGNFPGRFSGRQFSNSRSEMNVSTLELGDSALYLCASSPGTGLATEAFFGQGTRLTVV.

This chain uses TRBV27 with TRBJ1-5, with TRBD1 matching 7 bases. Germline CDR1 reads MNHEY; CDR2 reads SMNVEV (reference sequence). Trimming cost V 9 bases and J 5 bases; bases outside gene matches: 7. CDR3 length: 13 residues. CDR3 nucleotide sequence: TGTGCCAGTTCACAGGGGAGAGATCAGCCCCAGCATTTT. It is translated as CASSQGRDQPQHF.

A few counts support this clone. This chain uses TRBV11-2 with TRBJ2-1; D uncertain. Trimming shortened V by 2 bases and J by 7 bases, and 6 bases separated the two germline ends. CDR3 length: 12 amino acids. Per germline, CDR1 SGHAT and CDR2 FQNNGV. The CDR3 here is CASSLYLNEQFF. CDR3 in DNA: TGTGCCAGCAGCTTATACCTGAATGAGCAGTTCTTC.

Note on this clone: Other nucleotide sequences from this sample produce the same CDR3. The chain couples TRBV5-1 to TRBJ2-7; 11 bases match TRBD1. The ends lost 3 bases at V and 3 bases at J; junction bases unmatched: 2. Per germline, CDR1 SGHRS and CDR2 YFSETQ. The CDR3 runs 14 residues. The CDR3 DNA follows: TGCGCCAGCAGCTCCGGGACAGGGGGCTACGAGCAGTACTTC. Translation gives CASSSGTGGYEQYF.

This clone was detected a few times. The chain couples TRBV5-6 to TRBJ2-7; 10 bases are shared with TRBD1. Germline CDR1 is SGHDT and CDR2 is YYEEEE. The length of the CDR3 is 14 residues. Trimming at V came to 4 bases and at J to 5 bases, leaving 6 bases not matched to a gene. This CDR3 reads CASSITGTGDEQYF. The DNA for the CDR3 is TGTGCCAGCAGCATCACCGGGACAGGGGACGAGCAGTACTTC.

The rearrangement links TRBV2 to TRBJ2-6, with D tentatively TRBD2 (6 bases). The V and J ends lost 11 bases and 1 base respectively, with 9 bases between them. The germline V gene encodes CDR1 SNHLY and CDR2 FYNNEI. The CDR3 is 13 residues long. CDR3 amino acids: CAGGTSGANVLTF. CDR3 DNA sequence: TGTGCCGGCGGGACTTCTGGGGCCAACGTCCTGACTTTC.